One and the same sample provided the 8 T cell receptor beta chains below, sequenced in a study of shared clonotypes between healthy human individuals. CD45RO-negative, CCR7-selected cells formed the naive CD8 fraction, which excluded terminally differentiated effector memory CD45RA+ cells. Profiled with immunoSEQ multiplex PCR; TCRdb holds only in-frame clones, not every one. The repertoire consists of around 1.9 million clones, with 93% occurring once and the leading ten covering about 1.8%. Sequencing was performed on naive CD8+ T cells from PBMCs. These receptors came from a man younger than 35 in good health. Some clones in this sample may be carry-over from other donors' samples.

The chain recombines TRBV27 with TRBJ2-7, with 9 bases identical to TRBD2. Losses at the gene ends were 5 bases for V and 3 bases for J; bases not matched to a gene: 8. The CDR3 is made up of 15 amino acids. The germline V gene has CDR1 MNHEY and CDR2 SMNVEV (reference sequence). The chain's CDR3 is CASSVASGTNYEQYF. CDR3 bases: TGTGCCAGCAGTGTAGCTAGCGGGACTAACTACGAGCAGTACTTC.

The rearrangement joins TRBV14 to TRBJ1-1; maybe TRBD1 (6 bases). V was clipped by 5 bases and J by 8 bases, with 12 bases between them. Germline V CDR1 and CDR2: SGHDN, FVKESK. CDR3 length: 12 amino acids. The CDR3 loop is CASSLLTGEAFF. The CDR3 nucleotides are TGTGCCAGCAGCTTACTGACAGGAGAAGCTTTCTTT.

Note on this clone: One end of the junction is discordant with germline, which a read error may explain. V usage is TRBV10-3 and J usage is TRBJ2-7; unclear D gene. The CDR3 is 14 residues long. The germline CDR1 and CDR2 sequences are ENHRY and SYGVKD. The CDR3 loop is CAICDPVFSYEQYF. For the CDR3, the DNA is TGTGCCATCTGTGATCCGGTTTTCTCCTACGAGCAGTACTTC.

The V call is TRBV6-5, the J call TRBJ2-1; 10 bases line up with TRBD2. Looked up from germline, CDR1 is MNHEY and CDR2 is SVGAGI. J lost 5 bases, V lost 5 bases, and 6 bases had no gene match. The CDR3 spans 15 residues. As DNA, the CDR3 is TGTGCCAGCAGTCCCGGGACTAGCGTAGACAATGAGCAGTTCTTC. Protein: CASSPGTSVDNEQFF.

The CDR3 DNA follows: TGCGCCAGCAGCCAAGGGACTCGACTCTGGGGCACTGAAGCTTTCTTT. Translated: CASSQGTRLWGTEAFF. The chain links TRBV4-3 to TRBJ1-1; no clear D gene. This CDR3 comprises 16 residues. The germline V and J ends were trimmed by 1 base and 4 bases, with 16 bases remaining between them. Germline CDR1 reads LGHNA; CDR2 reads YSLEER.

This chain joins TRBV9 and TRBJ2-5, with a weak D call TRBD2 (6 bases). The CDR3 extends over 15 amino acids. Germline CDR1 and CDR2: SGDLS and YYNGEE. Trimming pared 5 bases from V and 2 bases from J, leaving 16 bases between. The CDR3 protein is CASSGSGEGQETQYF. CDR3 coding DNA: TGTGCCAGCAGTGGTTCGGGGGAAGGGCAAGAGACCCAGTACTTC.

The chain has TRBV7-9 and TRBJ2-2, with D possibly matching TRBD1 (5 bases). Germline assignment: CDR1 SEHNR and CDR2 FQNEAQ (reference sequence). The CDR3 spans 15 residues. Trimming cost V 6 bases and J 0 bases, with 11 bases left between them. The CDR3 region is CASSLRQPNTGELFF. CDR3 nucleotide sequence: TGTGCCAGCAGTTTGCGACAGCCGAACACCGGGGAGCTGTTTTTT.

This sequence joins TRBV29-1 and TRBJ2-5; TRBD2 is a possible D gene (5 bases). V dropped 3 bases and J dropped 5 bases, with 19 bases sitting between them. Germline values: CDR1 SQVTM, CDR2 ANQGSEA. The CDR3 contains 15 residues. CDR3 amino acids: CSVEIGWASWETQYF. The CDR3, as DNA: TGCAGCGTTGAGATCGGTTGGGCTAGCTGGGAGACCCAGTACTTC.